The entry below describes one T cell receptor (beta chain). What it recognizes is unknown. This specimen belongs to a study of cytomegalovirus exposure and HLA in healthy donors. Study observations and caveats: An analysis done earlier found most TCR beta V segments productive about 87% or about 30% of the time. The study listed about 150 cytomegalovirus-associated TCR beta chains. With DRB1 most and HLA-C fewest, TCR association rates differed between HLA loci in a later analysis. Reports state that TCR beta sequences accurately predicted most subjects' HLA-A and HLA-B alleles.

The PCR made use of 60 Vbeta and 13 Jbeta primers. TCRdb keeps only in-frame clones here, not all; method: immunoSEQ multiplex PCR. This listing includes tens of thousands of clones. The specimen was PBMCs. The origin of this receptor is a female donor in good health and CMV-seropositive.

The chain's CDR3 is CASSLGAVEQYF. CDR3 nucleotide sequence: TGTGCCAGCAGCTTAGGGGCAGTCGAGCAGTACTTC. The rearrangement uses TRBV7-2 and TRBJ2-7; D call uncertain. The germline V and J ends were trimmed by 1 base and 6 bases, with 7 bases remaining between them. This CDR3 has 12 amino acids. Germline V gene lookup returns CDR1 SGHTA and CDR2 FQGNSA.